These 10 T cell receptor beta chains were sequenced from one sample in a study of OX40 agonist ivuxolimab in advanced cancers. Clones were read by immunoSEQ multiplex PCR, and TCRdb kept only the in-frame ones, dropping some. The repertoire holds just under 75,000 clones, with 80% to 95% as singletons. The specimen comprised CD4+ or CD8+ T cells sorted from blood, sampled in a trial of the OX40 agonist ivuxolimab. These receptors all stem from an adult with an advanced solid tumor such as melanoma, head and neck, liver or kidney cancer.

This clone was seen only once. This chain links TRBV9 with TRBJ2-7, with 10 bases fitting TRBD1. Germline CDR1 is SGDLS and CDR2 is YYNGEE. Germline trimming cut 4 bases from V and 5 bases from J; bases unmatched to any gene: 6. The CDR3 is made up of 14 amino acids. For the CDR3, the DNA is TGTGCCAGCAGCCCCGGACAGGGGGGTGACGAGCAGTACTTC. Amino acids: CASSPGQGGDEQYF.

The CDR3 here is CSFRLARNYEQYF. The CDR3 DNA reads as TGCAGCTTTAGACTAGCGCGCAACTACGAGCAGTACTTC. The chain is built from TRBV29-1 and TRBJ2-7; 8 nucleotides agree with TRBD2. Trimming cost V 8 bases and J 3 bases; bases outside gene matches: 9. The CDR3 totals 13 residues. CDR1 and CDR2 from the germline V gene are SQVTM and ANQGSEA.

The CDR3 nucleotides read TGTGCCAGCAGTTTAAGGAGCCTGCAGGGCACCTATAATTCACCCCTCCACTTT. This sequence encodes CASSLRSLQGTYNSPLHF. The chain joins TRBV27 to TRBJ1-6; D is possibly TRBD1 (5 bases). With 2 bases removed from V and 2 bases from J, the gap between germline ends came to 16 bases. Germline CDR1 and CDR2: MNHEY and SMNVEV (reference sequence). There are 18 residues in the CDR3.

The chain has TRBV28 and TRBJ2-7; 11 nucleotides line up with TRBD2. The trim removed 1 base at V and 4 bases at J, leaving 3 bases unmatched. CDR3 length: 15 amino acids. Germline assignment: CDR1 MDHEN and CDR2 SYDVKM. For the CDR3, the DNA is TGTGCCAGCAGTTTATTACCTAGCGGGAGGTACGAGCAGTACTTC. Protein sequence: CASSLLPSGRYEQYF.

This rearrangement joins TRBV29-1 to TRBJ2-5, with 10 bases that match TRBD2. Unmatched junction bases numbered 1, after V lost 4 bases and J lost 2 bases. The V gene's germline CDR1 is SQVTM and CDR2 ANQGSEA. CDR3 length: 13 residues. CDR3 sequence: CSVGTSGQETQYF. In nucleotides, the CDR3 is TGCAGCGTTGGGACTAGCGGACAAGAGACCCAGTACTTC.

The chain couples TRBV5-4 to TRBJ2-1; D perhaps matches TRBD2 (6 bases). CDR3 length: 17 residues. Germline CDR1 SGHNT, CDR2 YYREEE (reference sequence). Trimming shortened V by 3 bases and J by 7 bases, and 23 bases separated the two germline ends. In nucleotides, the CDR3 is TGTGCCAGCAGCTCCGGTGGTGGGGGAGGCCCCATTAATGAGCAGTTCTTC. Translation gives CASSSGGGGGPINEQFF.

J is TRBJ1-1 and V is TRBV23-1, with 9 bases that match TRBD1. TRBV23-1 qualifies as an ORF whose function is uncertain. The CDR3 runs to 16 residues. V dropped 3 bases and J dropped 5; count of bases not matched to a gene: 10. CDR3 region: CASSQGTGMELTEAFF. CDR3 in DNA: TGCGCCAGCAGTCAGGGGACAGGGATGGAGTTGACTGAAGCTTTCTTT.

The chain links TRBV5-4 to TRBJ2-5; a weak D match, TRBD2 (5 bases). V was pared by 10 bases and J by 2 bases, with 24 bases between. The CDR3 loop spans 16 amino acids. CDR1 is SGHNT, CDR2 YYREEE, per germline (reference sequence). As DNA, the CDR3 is TGTGCCGTAGGTGGGAGCGGAACGTCGGGGCAAGAGACCCAGTACTTC. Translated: CAVGGSGTSGQETQYF.

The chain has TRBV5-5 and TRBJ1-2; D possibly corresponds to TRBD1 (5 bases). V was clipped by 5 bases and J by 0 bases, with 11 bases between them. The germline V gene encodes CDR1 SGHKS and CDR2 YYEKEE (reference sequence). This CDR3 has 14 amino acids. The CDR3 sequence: CASSSQGANYGYTF. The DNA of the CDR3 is TGTGCCAGCAGTTCCCAGGGAGCTAACTATGGCTACACCTTC.

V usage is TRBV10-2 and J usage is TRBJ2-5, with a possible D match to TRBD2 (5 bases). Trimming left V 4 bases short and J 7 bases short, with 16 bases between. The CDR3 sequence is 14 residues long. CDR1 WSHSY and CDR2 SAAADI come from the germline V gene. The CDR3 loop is CASSASSEGGTQYF. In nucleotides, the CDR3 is TGCGCCAGCAGTGCGTCGTCCGAGGGTGGGACCCAGTACTTC.